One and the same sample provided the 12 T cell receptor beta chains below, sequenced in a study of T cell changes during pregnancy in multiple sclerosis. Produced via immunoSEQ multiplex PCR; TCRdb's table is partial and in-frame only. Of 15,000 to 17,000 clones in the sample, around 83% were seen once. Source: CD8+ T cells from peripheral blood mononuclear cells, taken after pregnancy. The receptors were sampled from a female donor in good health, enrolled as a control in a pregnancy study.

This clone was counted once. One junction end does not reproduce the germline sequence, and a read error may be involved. The CDR3 nucleotides are TGTGCCAGCTCGCCACCGGGAGGAGAGGGGACTGAAGCTTTCTTT. The encoded protein is CASSPPGGEGTEAFF. This sequence joins TRBV18 and TRBJ1-1; the D gene is possibly TRBD1 (5 bases). There are 15 residues in the CDR3. Germline-derived CDR1 and CDR2 are KGHSH and LQKENI.

For the CDR3, the DNA is TGTGCCAGCAGTGAACATCAGGGTGGGACAGATACGCAGTATTTT. Its translation is CASSEHQGGTDTQYF. The genes are TRBV6-1 and TRBJ2-3; D possibly corresponds to TRBD1 (5 bases). The CDR3 extends over 15 amino acids. V shed 2 bases and J shed 3 bases, with 12 bases lying between them. The germline V gene encodes CDR1 MNHNS and CDR2 SASEGT.

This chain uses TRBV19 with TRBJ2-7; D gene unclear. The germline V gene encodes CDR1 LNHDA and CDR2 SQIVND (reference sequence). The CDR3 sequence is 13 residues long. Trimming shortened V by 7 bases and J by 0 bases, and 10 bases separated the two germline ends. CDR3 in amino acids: CASTAGSSYEQYF. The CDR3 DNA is TGTGCCAGTACTGCAGGCAGCTCCTACGAGCAGTACTTC. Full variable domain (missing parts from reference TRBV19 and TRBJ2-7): DGGITQSPKYLFRKEGQNVTLSCEQNLNHDAMYWYRQDPGQGLRLIYYSQIVNDFQKGDIAEGYSVSREKKESFPLTVTSAQKNPTAFYLCASTAGSSYEQYFGPGTRLTVT.

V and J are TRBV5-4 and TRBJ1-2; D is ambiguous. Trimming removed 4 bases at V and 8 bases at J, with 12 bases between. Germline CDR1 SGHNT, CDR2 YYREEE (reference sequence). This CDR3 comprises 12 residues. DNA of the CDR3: TGTGCCAGCAGCCCGGCGGCTGGCGGCTACACCTTC. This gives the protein CASSPAAGGYTF.

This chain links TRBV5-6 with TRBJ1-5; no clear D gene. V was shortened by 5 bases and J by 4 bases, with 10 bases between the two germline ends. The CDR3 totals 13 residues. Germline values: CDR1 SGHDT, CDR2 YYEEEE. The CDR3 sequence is CASSSHGNQPQHF. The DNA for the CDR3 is TGTGCCAGCAGTTCCCACGGGAATCAGCCCCAGCATTTT.

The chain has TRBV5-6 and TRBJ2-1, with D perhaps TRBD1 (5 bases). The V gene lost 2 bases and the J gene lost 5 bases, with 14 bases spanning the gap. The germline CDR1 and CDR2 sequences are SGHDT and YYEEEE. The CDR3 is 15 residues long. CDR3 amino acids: CASSFASGWNNEQFF. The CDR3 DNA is TGTGCCAGCAGCTTCGCGTCAGGGTGGAACAATGAGCAGTTCTTC. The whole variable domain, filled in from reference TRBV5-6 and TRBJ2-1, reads DAGVTQSPTHLIKTRGQQVTLRCSPKSGHDTVSWYQQALGQGPQFIFQYYEEEERQRGNFPDRFSGHQFPNYSSELNVNALLLGDSALYLCASSFASGWNNEQFFGPGTRLTVL.

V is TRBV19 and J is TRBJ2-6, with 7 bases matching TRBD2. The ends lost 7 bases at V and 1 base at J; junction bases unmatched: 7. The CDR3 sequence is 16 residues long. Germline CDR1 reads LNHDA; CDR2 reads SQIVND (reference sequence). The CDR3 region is CASTMGGGSGANVLTF. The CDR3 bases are TGTGCCAGTACCATGGGGGGGGGATCTGGGGCCAACGTCCTGACTTTC.

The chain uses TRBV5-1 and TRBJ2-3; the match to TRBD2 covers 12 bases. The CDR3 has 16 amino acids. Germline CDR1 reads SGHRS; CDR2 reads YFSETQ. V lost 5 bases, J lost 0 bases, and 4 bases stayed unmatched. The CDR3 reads CASRASGRASTDTQYF. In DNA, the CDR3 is TGCGCCAGCAGAGCTAGCGGGAGGGCTAGCACAGATACGCAGTATTTT. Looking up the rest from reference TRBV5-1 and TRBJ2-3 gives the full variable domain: KAGVTQTPRYLIKTRGQQVTLSCSPISGHRSVSWYQQTPGQGLQFLFEYFSETQRNKGNFPGRFSGRQFSNSRSEMNVSTLELGDSALYLCASRASGRASTDTQYFGPGTRLTVL.

The CDR3 coding sequence is TGTGCCAGCAGCTTAGCGGGGCGGGGAGAAGAGACCCAGTACTTC. Its translation is CASSLAGRGEETQYF. The chain uses TRBV27 and TRBJ2-5; 8 nucleotides line up with TRBD2. V shed 6 bases, J shed 3 bases, and the junction held 9 bases outside the gene matches. Germline V lookup: CDR1 MNHEY, CDR2 SMNVEV (reference sequence). The CDR3 covers 15 residues.

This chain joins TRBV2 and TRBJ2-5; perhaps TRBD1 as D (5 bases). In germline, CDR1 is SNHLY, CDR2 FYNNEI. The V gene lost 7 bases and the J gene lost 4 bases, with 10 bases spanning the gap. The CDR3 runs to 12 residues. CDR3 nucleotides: TGTGCCAGCAACAGGTTTCTAGAGACCCAGTACTTC. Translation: CASNRFLETQYF. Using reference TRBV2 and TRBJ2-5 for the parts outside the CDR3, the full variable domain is EPEVTQTPSHQVTQMGQEVILRCVPISNHLYFYWYRQILGQKVEFLVSFYNNEISEKSEIFDDQFSVERPDGSNFTLKIRSTKLEDSAMYFCASNRFLETQYFGPGTRLLVL.

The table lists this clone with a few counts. The chain's CDR3 is CASSYLNQPQHF. The CDR3 nucleotides are TGTGCCAGCAGTTACTTGAATCAGCCCCAGCATTTT. The chain joins TRBV7-9 to TRBJ1-5, with D unresolved. CDR1 is SEHNR, CDR2 FQNEAQ, per germline (reference sequence). This CDR3 is built from 12 residues. V shed 6 bases and J shed 4 bases, with 7 bases lying between them.

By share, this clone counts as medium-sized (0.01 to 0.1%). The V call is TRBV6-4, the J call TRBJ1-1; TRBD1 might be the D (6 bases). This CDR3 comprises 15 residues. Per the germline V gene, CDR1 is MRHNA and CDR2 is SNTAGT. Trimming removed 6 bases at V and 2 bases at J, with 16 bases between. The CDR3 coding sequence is TGTGCCAGCAGCGACAAGCCAGGGGCCAACACTGAAGCTTTCTTT. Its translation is CASSDKPGANTEAFF.